These 18 T cell receptor beta chains came from one sample sequenced in a study of technical replicates of blood from several donors. Using immunoSEQ multiplex PCR, the repertoire was profiled, and TCRdb retains in-frame clones only, with some absent. The sample has 70,000 to 80,000 clones, approximately 97% seen once. Source material: T cells isolated from PBMCs. The origin of the receptors is a human donor in good health.

CDR3: CATSRGAETYEQYF. As DNA, the CDR3 is TGTGCCACCAGCAGAGGAGCGGAGACCTACGAGCAGTACTTC. The chain links TRBV15 to TRBJ2-7, with D maybe TRBD2 (5 bases). This CDR3 has 14 amino acids. V gave up 1 base and J gave up 2 bases, with 9 bases separating them. CDR1 and CDR2 from the germline V gene are LNHNV and YYDKDF (reference sequence).

The rearrangement links TRBV5-1 to TRBJ1-1, with D unresolved. Germline V gene lookup returns CDR1 SGHRS and CDR2 YFSETQ. V shed 0 bases and J shed 1 base, with 10 bases lying between them. The CDR3 length is 15 residues. This CDR3 reads CASSLALSGNTEAFF. The CDR3 DNA follows: TGCGCCAGCAGCTTGGCCCTTTCAGGGAACACTGAAGCTTTCTTT.

The gene calls are TRBV4-2 and TRBJ2-7; D gene ambiguous. The CDR3 extends over 16 amino acids. Germline V CDR1 and CDR2: LGHNA, YNFKEQ. V was cut by 0 bases and J by 0 bases, with 12 bases left in between. CDR3 in amino acids: CASSQDPATSSYEQYF. The DNA of the CDR3 is TGTGCCAGCAGCCAAGATCCAGCGACGAGCTCCTACGAGCAGTACTTC.

The V and J genes are TRBV6-5 and TRBJ2-3; no clear D gene. The CDR3 length is 10 residues. V was pared by 9 bases and J by 2 bases, with 3 bases between. Per germline, CDR1 MNHEY and CDR2 SVGAGI. The CDR3, as DNA: TGTGCCAGTTACACAGATACGCAGTATTTT. Translation gives CASYTDTQYF.

The rearrangement uses TRBV5-4 and TRBJ2-7; TRBD1 matches at 10 bases. Germline values: CDR1 SGHNT, CDR2 YYREEE (reference sequence). The CDR3 sequence is 15 residues long. J lost 5 bases, V lost 4 bases, and 9 bases had no gene match. The CDR3 DNA sequence: TGTGCCAGCAGCCCGGAAGGGACAGGGGACCACGAGCAGTACTTC. Its protein is CASSPEGTGDHEQYF.

The gene calls are TRBV4-1 and TRBJ2-2, with 8 positions matching TRBD1. Trimming removed 3 bases from V and 3 bases from J; junction bases left unmatched: 6. Germline CDR1 is MGHRA and CDR2 is YSYEKL. The CDR3 consists of 16 residues. The CDR3 reads CASSHRRQGYTGELFF. The CDR3 coding sequence is TGCGCCAGCAGCCACAGGAGACAGGGGTACACCGGGGAGCTGTTTTTT.

J is TRBJ2-3 and V is TRBV5-1, with D hard to call. Looked up from germline, CDR1 is SGHRS and CDR2 is YFSETQ. V lost 0 bases and J 2 bases, leaving 10 bases between the germline ends. CDR3 size: 15 residues. The CDR3, as DNA: TGCGCCAGCAGCTTGGAAGTCCTAACCACAGATACGCAGTATTTT. Encoded protein: CASSLEVLTTDTQYF.

This clone has a single count. V gene TRBV10-2 combines with J gene TRBJ2-1; the D is unclear. Trimming shortened V by 6 bases and J by 10 bases, and 13 bases separated the two germline ends. The CDR3 runs 12 residues. CDR1 WSHSY and CDR2 SAAADI come from the germline V gene. CDR3 loop: CASSPRIGEQFF. Here the CDR3 DNA reads TGCGCCAGCAGCCCTCGAATCGGGGAGCAGTTCTTC.

The chain has TRBV5-6 and TRBJ1-5; no clear D. The CDR3 contains 17 residues. Germline V gene lookup returns CDR1 SGHDT and CDR2 YYEEEE. Trimming removed 4 bases at V and 1 base at J, with 18 bases between. The CDR3 sequence is CASSRGGGLGSNQPQHF. CDR3 nucleotides: TGTGCCAGCAGCAGAGGCGGCGGGCTCGGGAGCAATCAGCCCCAGCATTTT.

V usage is TRBV6-1 and J usage is TRBJ1-5; D is possibly TRBD1 (5 bases). In germline, CDR1 is MNHNS, CDR2 SASEGT. CDR3 length: 15 residues. Trimming shortened V by 3 bases and J by 3 bases, and 12 bases separated the two germline ends. The CDR3 DNA reads as TGTGCCAGCAGTGACAGGGCTTTGAACAATCAGCCCCAGCATTTT. This sequence encodes CASSDRALNNQPQHF.

V gene TRBV27 combines with J gene TRBJ2-2; D is ambiguous. The CDR3 runs to 15 residues. From germline, CDR1 is MNHEY and CDR2 SMNVEV (reference sequence). V was pared by 3 bases and J by 6 bases, with 14 bases between. CDR3 loop: CASSFVTSPAGELFF. Here the CDR3 DNA reads TGTGCCAGCAGTTTTGTTACTTCCCCCGCCGGGGAGCTGTTTTTT.

The V call is TRBV10-2, the J call TRBJ2-1, with TRBD2 matching 8 bases. CDR1 is WSHSY and CDR2 is SAAADI in the germline V gene. Trimming took 4 bases from V and 3 from J; bases not matched to a gene: 2. The CDR3 consists of 14 residues. CDR3 in DNA: TGCGCCAGCAGTGTGGGACTAGACTACAATGAGCAGTTCTTC. The encoded protein is CASSVGLDYNEQFF.

This rearrangement joins TRBV27 to TRBJ2-3; D not certain. Germline-derived CDR1 and CDR2 are MNHEY and SMNVEV (reference sequence). This CDR3 is built from 14 residues. The germline V and J ends were trimmed by 3 bases and 2 bases, with 9 bases remaining between them. CDR3 nucleotides: TGTGCCAGCAGTTTCGCCAGGCACACAGATACGCAGTATTTT. Its protein is CASSFARHTDTQYF.

The chain has TRBV5-4 and TRBJ2-1, with 7 bases matching TRBD1. CDR1 and CDR2 (germline): SGHNT, YYREEE (reference sequence). After removal of 4 bases from V and 8 bases from J, the junction contained 9 bases not matched to a gene. The CDR3 spans 14 residues. The DNA for the CDR3 is TGTGCCAGCAGCACTCAGGGGGAGAGGGATGAGCAGTTCTTC. This translates into CASSTQGERDEQFF.

This clone came up once. The chain recombines TRBV2 with TRBJ1-1; 7 bases match TRBD1. Per germline, CDR1 SNHLY and CDR2 FYNNEI. Unmatched junction bases numbered 2, after V lost 4 bases and J lost 0 bases. This CDR3 is built from 14 residues. In DNA, the CDR3 is TGTGCCAGCAGTGGGGACAGCATGAACACTGAAGCTTTCTTT. Translating gives CASSGDSMNTEAFF.

This clone was seen only once. The rearrangement links TRBV7-7 to TRBJ2-7; D not resolved. The CDR3 has 13 residues. V was shortened by 6 bases and J by 2 bases, with 11 bases between the two germline ends. Germline V gives CDR1 SSHAT, CDR2 FNYEAQ (reference sequence). DNA for the CDR3: TGTGCCAGCAGTTTGTCCGGTGCCTACGAGCAGTACTTC. It specifies CASSLSGAYEQYF.

This chain uses TRBV19 with TRBJ2-7; TRBD2 matches 11 bases. The CDR3 extends over 18 amino acids. The V gene's germline CDR1 is LNHDA and CDR2 SQIVND (reference sequence). The V and J ends lost 0 bases and 7 bases, in that order; junction bases with no gene match: 14. CDR3 nucleotides: TGTGCCAGTAGTATAGAGGGGTGGGGTAGCGGGAGGGCCGGGGAGCAGTACTTC. Translating it yields CASSIEGWGSGRAGEQYF.

The V call is TRBV27, the J call TRBJ2-3, with D tentatively TRBD1 (6 bases). The CDR3 is 17 amino acids. V was pared by 5 bases and J by 0 bases, with 18 bases between. Germline V gene sequence: CDR1 MNHEY, CDR2 SMNVEV (reference sequence). In DNA, the CDR3 is TGTGCCAGCAGTCCTCACCTGGGGGCGTCGAGCACAGATACGCAGTATTTT. Translated: CASSPHLGASSTDTQYF.